This entry lists 11 T cell receptor beta chains sequenced from one sample in a study of shared clonotypes between healthy human individuals. Sequencing used immunoSEQ multiplex PCR; TCRdb keeps in-frame clones, though not all of them. Among more than 400,000 clones listed, around four fifths were seen once. The specimen was PBMCs. The source of these receptors is a woman in her thirties or forties in good health. Some clones in this sample may be carry-over from other donors' samples.

The genes are TRBV5-6 and TRBJ1-2, with TRBD1 matching 8 bases. Trimming cost V 4 bases and J 4 bases; bases outside gene matches: 9. Germline CDR1 reads SGHDT; CDR2 reads YYEEEE. The CDR3 runs 15 residues. The CDR3 coding sequence is TGTGCCAGCAGCGGCCCGGACAGGGCCTTCTATGGCTACACCTTC. This encodes CASSGPDRAFYGYTF.

The chain carries TRBV28 and TRBJ2-1, with D perhaps given as TRBD1 or TRBD2 (5 bases each). The CDR3 loop spans 17 amino acids. Germline CDR1 and CDR2: MDHEN and SYDVKM. V lost 6 bases to trimming and J lost 0 bases, with 18 bases between them. CDR3 DNA: TGTGCCAGCAGGGGGGTCGCCCCTCTAAGCTCCTACAATGAGCAGTTCTTC. Translation gives CASRGVAPLSSYNEQFF.

This clone was observed a few times. This sequence joins TRBV6-1 and TRBJ2-2; 8 nucleotides match TRBD1. The CDR3 is 13 amino acids. With V trimmed by 4 bases and J by 5 bases, 0 bases remained unmatched. Per germline, CDR1 MNHNS and CDR2 SASEGT. DNA for the CDR3: TGTGCCAGCAGTGGACAGGGGACCGGGGAGCTGTTTTTT. As protein: CASSGQGTGELFF.

The J gene is TRBJ2-7, the V gene TRBV18; possibly TRBD1 for D (6 bases). V lost 0 bases and J lost 6, with 12 bases in between. CDR3 length equals 14 residues. CDR1 and CDR2 (germline): KGHSH, LQKENI. The CDR3 DNA sequence: TGTGCCAGCTCACCACCTAACAGGGTTGGCGAGCAGTACTTC. Encoded protein: CASSPPNRVGEQYF.

In nucleotides, the CDR3 is TGTGCCAGCAGTGAACGGTACAGCTCCTACGAGCAGTACTTC. Translated, it gives CASSERYSSYEQYF. J is TRBJ2-7 and V is TRBV2; D unclear. There are 14 residues in the CDR3. V lost 2 bases and J 0 bases, leaving 8 bases between the germline ends. Looked up from germline, CDR1 is SNHLY and CDR2 is FYNNEI.

The V and J genes are TRBV27 and TRBJ2-2; 9 nucleotides align to TRBD2. The ends lost 7 bases at V and 7 bases at J; junction bases unmatched: 4. Germline-derived CDR1 and CDR2 are MNHEY and SMNVEV (reference sequence). The CDR3 extends over 13 amino acids. The chain's CDR3 is CASTGLAHGELFF. The DNA for the CDR3 is TGTGCCAGCACGGGACTAGCACACGGGGAGCTGTTTTTT.

This chain connects TRBV6-1 to TRBJ2-7; 9 positions match TRBD1. Trimming at V came to 3 bases and at J to 4 bases, leaving 4 bases not matched to a gene. Germline V gene data show CDR1 as MNHNS and CDR2 as SASEGT. This CDR3 region has 14 residues. For the CDR3, the DNA is TGTGCCAGCAGTGACCGGACAGGGGTGTACGAGCAGTACTTC. Translating it yields CASSDRTGVYEQYF.

The CDR3 protein is CASSITSGVQETQYF. The CDR3 coding sequence is TGTGCCAGTAGTATAACTAGCGGGGTTCAAGAGACCCAGTACTTC. This rearrangement joins TRBV19 to TRBJ2-5, with 10 bases aligning to TRBD2. The CDR3 covers 15 residues. Germline values: CDR1 LNHDA, CDR2 SQIVND (reference sequence). The V segment lost 2 bases and the J segment 2 bases; nucleotides outside the gene matches: 2.

On this clone itself: A read error is the likely source, as a far larger clone sits one nucleotide away. This chain links TRBV29-1 with TRBJ1-2; D remains unclear. CDR1 is SQVTM and CDR2 is ANQGSEA in the germline V gene. The CDR3 extends over 12 amino acids. V was clipped by 8 bases and J by 4 bases, with 14 bases between them. In DNA, the CDR3 is TGCAGCCCCGAAGTGGTCCCCTATGGCTACACCTTC. This gives the protein CSPEVVPYGYTF.

This sequence joins TRBV29-1 and TRBJ2-3, with 8 bases that match TRBD2. Germline CDR1 reads SQVTM; CDR2 reads ANQGSEA. Germline trimming cut 4 bases from V and 4 bases from J; bases unmatched to any gene: 1. The CDR3 runs to 12 residues. The CDR3, as DNA: TGCAGCGTTGTAGCGGGACCAGATACGCAGTATTTT. Translating it yields CSVVAGPDTQYF.

This clone was counted many times. The chain is built from TRBV4-2 and TRBJ1-2; maybe TRBD1 (5 bases). The length of the CDR3 is 14 residues. Between the trimmed V and J ends, which lost 0 bases and 3 bases, there was a span of 8 bases. CDR1 and CDR2 from the germline V gene are LGHNA and YNFKEQ. The CDR3 DNA reads TGTGCCAGCAGCCAAGAAGGGGCCCACTATGGCTACACCTTC. This sequence encodes CASSQEGAHYGYTF.